This TCR beta chain derives from a study of blood T cell repertoires in COVID-19. Study in general: Samples came from the United States, Italy and Spain, spanning acute and convalescent COVID-19. The cDNA or gDNA used as material had been derived from T cells, B-cell-depleted T cells, or PBMCs.

From germline, CDR1 is LNHDA and CDR2 SQIVND (reference sequence). V lost 5 bases to trimming and J lost 4 bases; unmatched junction nucleotides: 9. The CDR3 extends over 16 amino acids. Per the authors' pipeline: The assay estimated nucleated cells by amplifying reference gene primers. Assay: immunoSEQ multiplex PCR; the TCRdb copy retains only in-frame clones and omits some. The DNA gave D and trimming, while V, J and clone size come from that table. The table lists 65,000 to 70,000 clones, just over 85% of them singletons. Sample: peripheral blood. The sequence was collected from a woman in her fifties or sixties with acute or convalescent COVID-19. V gene TRBV19 combines with J gene TRBJ1-5, with 9 bases identical to TRBD1. The CDR3 loop reads CASSQAETGGNQPQHF. The CDR3 DNA follows: TGTGCCAGTAGTCAAGCGGAGACAGGGGGGAATCAGCCCCAGCATTTT.